The clone carrying this T cell receptor (beta chain) was found a few times. This record belongs to a study of tumor-infiltrating lymphocytes in oesophageal squamous cell carcinoma. A single record per CDR3 protein comes from TCRdb applying MiXCR to the PCR reads. The table lists approximately 7,800 distinct CDR3 sequences, less than 20% of them singletons, with about 13% in the top ten. Germline V gives CDR1 SGHDT, CDR2 YYEEEE. The CDR3 consists of 15 residues. V was clipped by 4 bases and J by 2 bases; unmatched bases: 5. Material for sequencing was blood. This clonotype was sampled from a male donor with esophageal squamous cell carcinoma. The gene calls are TRBV5-6 and TRBJ1-5, with 8 bases identical to TRBD1. The chain's CDR3 is CASSPGGWGNQPQHF. Here the CDR3 DNA reads TGTGCCAGCAGCCCAGGGGGCTGGGGCAATCAGCCCCAGCATTTT.